These 22 T cell receptor beta chains share one sample of origin, sequenced in a study of blood T cell repertoires in COVID-19 (dated by TCRdb to the early 2020s). Library creation used the immunoSEQ multiplex PCR assay. Imported from immuneACCESS, the table was reduced by TCRdb to in-frame sequences with V and J called. These copies leave out some clones; in studies compared against another copy, an unresolved V gene accounts for under half, and the cause of the remainder is not known. The sample table shows fewer than 200,000 clones, and around 87% are seen once. The biggest ten clones account for around 12% of the sample. The sequenced sample consisted of peripheral blood. These TCRs come from an older woman with COVID-19, enrolled during active disease.

The V gene is TRBV18, the J gene TRBJ2-5, with 8 bases aligning to TRBD2. Per germline, CDR1 KGHSH and CDR2 LQKENI. Germline trimming cut 2 bases from V and 4 bases from J; bases unmatched to any gene: 0. This CDR3 has 13 amino acids. The CDR3 protein is CASSPGLAETQYF. The CDR3 region has the DNA TGTGCCAGCTCACCAGGACTAGCAGAGACCCAGTACTTC.

The chain has TRBV28 and TRBJ2-2; a possible D gene is TRBD1 (5 bases). V was shortened by 7 bases and J by 0 bases, with 9 bases between the two germline ends. The CDR3 length is 14 residues. From germline, CDR1 is MDHEN and CDR2 SYDVKM. In DNA form, the CDR3 reads TGTGCCAGCATCTTGGACACGAACACCGGGGAGCTGTTTTTT. It codes for CASILDTNTGELFF.

The V gene is TRBV19, the J gene TRBJ2-1; 10 nucleotides agree with TRBD2. CDR1 and CDR2 from the germline V gene are LNHDA and SQIVND (reference sequence). The V and J ends lost 3 bases and 1 base, in that order; junction bases with no gene match: 0. The CDR3 is 15 amino acids. Here the CDR3 DNA reads TGTGCCAGTAGTATGACTAGCGGGTCCTACAATGAGCAGTTCTTC. Protein product: CASSMTSGSYNEQFF. The full variable domain, rest sourced from reference TRBV19 and TRBJ2-1, is DGGITQSPKYLFRKEGQNVTLSCEQNLNHDAMYWYRQDPGQGLRLIYYSQIVNDFQKGDIAEGYSVSREKKESFPLTVTSAQKNPTAFYLCASSMTSGSYNEQFFGPGTRLTVL.

The chain recombines TRBV19 with TRBJ2-7, with 8 nucleotides matching TRBD1. Germline V lookup: CDR1 LNHDA, CDR2 SQIVND (reference sequence). Germline trimming cut 4 bases from V and 4 bases from J; bases unmatched to any gene: 0. The CDR3 extends over 12 amino acids. CDR3 coding DNA: TGTGCCAGTAGTAGGGACAGGTACGAGCAGTACTTC. Its translation: CASSRDRYEQYF.

On this clone itself: The same CDR3 also results from other DNA sequences found in this sample. The rearrangement links TRBV18 to TRBJ1-4, with D perhaps TRBD1 (5 bases). The CDR3 extends over 13 amino acids. Germline CDR1 reads KGHSH; CDR2 reads LQKENI. With 2 bases removed from V and 7 bases from J, the gap between germline ends came to 8 bases. The CDR3 region has the DNA TGTGCCAGCTCACCAATGGGGGGTGAAAAACTGTTTTTT. It specifies CASSPMGGEKLFF. Full variable domain (rest looked up from reference TRBV18 and TRBJ1-4): NAGVMQNPRHLVRRRGQEARLRCSPMKGHSHVYWYRQLPEEGLKFMVYLQKENIIDESGMPKERFSAEFPKEGPSILRIQQVVRGDSAAYFCASSPMGGEKLFFGSGTQLSVL.

This rearrangement joins TRBV20-1 to TRBJ2-1, with 9 bases identical to TRBD2. Trimming removed 3 bases from V and 3 bases from J; junction bases left unmatched: 6. Germline CDR1 and CDR2: DFQATT and SNEGSKA (reference sequence). The CDR3 spans 15 residues. CDR3 region: CSASGGGRDYNEQFF. The CDR3 bases are TGCAGTGCTAGTGGCGGCGGGAGGGACTACAATGAGCAGTTCTTC.

V gene TRBV28 combines with J gene TRBJ1-2, with D perhaps matching TRBD1 (6 bases). V lost 2 bases and J 6 bases, leaving 10 bases between the germline ends. The CDR3 has 13 amino acids. Germline V gene data show CDR1 as MDHEN and CDR2 as SYDVKM. CDR3 nucleotides: TGTGCCAGCAGTTTAAACAGGGTGGATGGCTACACCTTC. Protein sequence: CASSLNRVDGYTF.

V is TRBV28 and J is TRBJ1-2; D is possibly TRBD1 (6 bases). Deletions cut 7 bases from V and 0 bases from J, with 15 bases between. CDR1 is MDHEN and CDR2 is SYDVKM in the germline V gene. The CDR3 loop spans 15 amino acids. CDR3 sequence (DNA): TGTGCCAGCATCCCCGGACAGAGAGCTAACTATGGCTACACCTTC. Its translation: CASIPGQRANYGYTF.

The chain joins TRBV6-5 to TRBJ2-7; a possible D gene is TRBD1 (6 bases). The germline CDR1 and CDR2 sequences are MNHEY and SVGAGI. The ends were cut back, 2 bases at V and 3 bases at J, with 11 bases in the middle. The CDR3 runs to 14 residues. Here the CDR3 reads CASSYNRVSYEQYF. The DNA of the CDR3 is TGTGCCAGCAGTTACAACAGGGTGAGCTACGAGCAGTACTTC.

The V gene is TRBV18, the J gene TRBJ2-7, with TRBD1 matching over 7 bases. Germline V gene data show CDR1 as KGHSH and CDR2 as LQKENI. The CDR3 runs to 15 residues. With V trimmed by 1 base and J by 4 bases, 7 bases remained unmatched. This CDR3 is CASSPRDRSLYEQYF. Written as DNA, the CDR3 is TGTGCCAGCTCACCACGGGACAGAAGCCTTTACGAGCAGTACTTC.

This chain links TRBV5-5 with TRBJ2-1; a possible D gene is TRBD2 (6 bases). Germline CDR1 SGHKS, CDR2 YYEKEE (reference sequence). V shed 6 bases and J shed 0 bases, with 16 bases lying between them. The CDR3 runs 16 residues. CDR3 nucleotides: TGTGCCAGCACCCTCCTAGCGATTAGCTCCTACAATGAGCAGTTCTTC. It yields the protein CASTLLAISSYNEQFF.

The chain's CDR3 is CASSSPSDSTDRSSTGELFF. The CDR3 nucleotides read TGTGCCAGCAGCTCCCCCTCGGACTCGACGGACCGATCGAGCACCGGGGAGCTGTTTTTT. V gene TRBV7-8 combines with J gene TRBJ2-2, with a weak D call TRBD2 (5 bases). Germline CDR1 is SGHVS and CDR2 is FQNEAQ. The CDR3 consists of 20 residues. Trimming removed 4 bases from V and 4 bases from J, with 28 bases in between.

CDR3 in DNA: TGTGCCAGCAGATCTGGAGGATACCCCGGGGAGACCCAGTACTTC. It codes for CASRSGGYPGETQYF. This chain connects TRBV6-5 to TRBJ2-5; D might be TRBD2 (5 bases). V lost 6 bases and J lost 5, with 19 bases in between. The length of the CDR3 is 15 residues. Per the germline V gene, CDR1 is MNHEY and CDR2 is SVGAGI.

The chain couples TRBV9 to TRBJ1-4; TRBD1 is a possible D gene (6 bases). V lost 4 bases to trimming and J lost 0 bases, with 13 bases between them. The V gene's germline CDR1 is SGDLS and CDR2 YYNGEE. This CDR3 has 16 residues. CDR3 protein: CASSSGQYATNEKLFF. The CDR3 DNA reads TGTGCCAGCAGCTCTGGACAGTATGCAACTAATGAAAAACTGTTTTTT. Full variable domain (outside the CDR3, taken from reference TRBV9 and TRBJ1-4): DSGVTQTPKHLITATGQRVTLRCSPRSGDLSVYWYQQSLDQGLQFLIQYYNGEERAKGNILERFSAQQFPDLHSELNLSSLELGDSALYFCASSSGQYATNEKLFFGSGTQLSVL.

The J gene is TRBJ2-2, the V gene TRBV14; D is unclear. Trimming removed 5 bases from V and 8 bases from J, with 15 bases in between. Per the germline V gene, CDR1 is SGHDN and CDR2 is FVKESK. There are 14 residues in the CDR3. CDR3 sequence (DNA): TGTGCCAGCAGCGTAGAGGCTAATTCGGGGGAGCTGTTTTTT. As protein: CASSVEANSGELFF.

The rearrangement uses TRBV18 and TRBJ2-7, with 8 bases matching TRBD1. There are 16 residues in the CDR3. The V segment lost 5 bases and the J segment 4 bases; nucleotides outside the gene matches: 13. CDR1 KGHSH and CDR2 LQKENI come from the germline V gene. CDR3 sequence (DNA): TGTGCCAGCTCAGCGTTGAAGTGGGACAGGCTATACGAGCAGTACTTC. Translating gives CASSALKWDRLYEQYF.

The rearrangement joins TRBV4-1 to TRBJ1-4; D not resolved. V lost 0 bases, J lost 7 bases, and 18 bases lay in between. The CDR3 is 17 amino acids. Germline loops: CDR1 MGHRA, CDR2 YSYEKL. The CDR3 DNA follows: TGCGCCAGCAGCCAAGATTCGCCCCCCCCAGTCACTGAAAAACTGTTTTTT. It translates to CASSQDSPPPVTEKLFF.

This chain links TRBV19 with TRBJ1-5; 7 bases match TRBD1. Trimming cost V 0 bases and J 4 bases; bases outside gene matches: 3. Germline V gene sequence: CDR1 LNHDA, CDR2 SQIVND (reference sequence). This CDR3 spans 15 amino acids. CDR3 nucleotides: TGTGCCAGTAGTATAGAACAGGGGAGGAATCAGCCCCAGCATTTT. Its protein is CASSIEQGRNQPQHF. The full variable domain, with the rest looked up from reference TRBV19 and TRBJ1-5, is DGGITQSPKYLFRKEGQNVTLSCEQNLNHDAMYWYRQDPGQGLRLIYYSQIVNDFQKGDIAEGYSVSREKKESFPLTVTSAQKNPTAFYLCASSIEQGRNQPQHFGDGTRLSIL.

A note on this clone: This sample includes further DNA sequences coding for the same CDR3. This chain uses TRBV7-2 with TRBJ2-6; D not certain. The CDR3 is 14 amino acids. Per germline, CDR1 SGHTA and CDR2 FQGNSA. Trimming removed 5 bases from V and 4 bases from J, with 9 bases in between. This CDR3 reads CASSLGPGANVLTF. CDR3 DNA: TGTGCCAGCAGCCTAGGGCCCGGGGCCAACGTCCTGACTTTC.

The genes are TRBV18 and TRBJ1-6; D not certain. CDR3 length: 11 amino acids. Germline-derived CDR1 and CDR2 are KGHSH and LQKENI. Trimming took 3 bases from V and 10 from J, leaving 4 bases between them. CDR3 in amino acids: CASSPGSPLHF. CDR3 in DNA: TGTGCCAGCTCACCTGGCTCACCCCTCCACTTT.

V usage is TRBV19 and J usage is TRBJ2-7; TRBD2 matches at 11 bases. The CDR3 contains 16 residues. The junction had 9 bases not matched to a gene; V was cut back by 5 bases and J by 3 bases. Germline loops: CDR1 LNHDA, CDR2 SQIVND (reference sequence). The CDR3 protein is CASSPSGLAAGYEQYF. The DNA of the CDR3 is TGTGCCAGTAGTCCCTCGGGACTAGCGGCGGGCTACGAGCAGTACTTC.

This chain links TRBV19 with TRBJ1-5, with D unresolved. Germline CDR1 reads LNHDA; CDR2 reads SQIVND (reference sequence). There are 14 residues in the CDR3. Trimming shortened V by 3 bases and J by 4 bases, and 10 bases separated the two germline ends. CDR3 loop: CASSMMQYNQPQHF. CDR3 DNA sequence: TGTGCCAGTAGTATGATGCAGTATAATCAGCCCCAGCATTTT.